This TCR beta chain came from a study of blood T cell repertoires in COVID-19. The data were produced by immunoSEQ multiplex PCR, yet TCRdb's version contains in-frame clones alone and is incomplete. Here the sample spans over 85,000 clones, roughly 80% being singletons. In this sample, this clone turned up once. Germline V gives CDR1 KGHSH, CDR2 LQKENI. The CDR3 runs 19 residues. V dropped 2 bases and J dropped 4; count of bases not matched to a gene: 15. The source material was peripheral blood. V gene TRBV18 combines with J gene TRBJ2-2; 8 bases agree with TRBD1. The receptor was isolated from a woman aged 55-75 years with acute or convalescent COVID-19. For the CDR3, the DNA is TGTGCCAGCTCACCAGACTGGCCGGGGACAGGATACCCCACCGGGGAGCTGTTTTTT. Its protein product is CASSPDWPGTGYPTGELFF. Drawing the rest from reference TRBV18 and TRBJ2-2, the complete variable domain is NAGVMQNPRHLVRRRGQEARLRCSPMKGHSHVYWYRQLPEEGLKFMVYLQKENIIDESGMPKERFSAEFPKEGPSILRIQQVVRGDSAAYFCASSPDWPGTGYPTGELFFGEGSRLTVL.